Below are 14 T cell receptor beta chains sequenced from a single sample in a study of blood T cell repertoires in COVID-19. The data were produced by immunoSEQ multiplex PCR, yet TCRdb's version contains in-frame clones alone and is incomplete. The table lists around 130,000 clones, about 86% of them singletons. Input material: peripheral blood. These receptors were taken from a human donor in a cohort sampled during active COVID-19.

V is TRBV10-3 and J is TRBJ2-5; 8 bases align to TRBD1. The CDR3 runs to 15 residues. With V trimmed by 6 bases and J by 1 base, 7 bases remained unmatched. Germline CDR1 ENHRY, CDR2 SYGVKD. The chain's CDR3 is CAISSGGSLQETQYF. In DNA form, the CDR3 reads TGTGCCATCAGCTCAGGGGGCTCCCTCCAAGAGACCCAGTACTTC.

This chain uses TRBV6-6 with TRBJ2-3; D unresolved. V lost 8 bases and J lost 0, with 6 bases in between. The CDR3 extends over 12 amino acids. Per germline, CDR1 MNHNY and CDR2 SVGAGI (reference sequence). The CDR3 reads CASSRSTDTQYF. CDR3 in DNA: TGTGCCAGCTCGAGGAGCACAGATACGCAGTATTTT.

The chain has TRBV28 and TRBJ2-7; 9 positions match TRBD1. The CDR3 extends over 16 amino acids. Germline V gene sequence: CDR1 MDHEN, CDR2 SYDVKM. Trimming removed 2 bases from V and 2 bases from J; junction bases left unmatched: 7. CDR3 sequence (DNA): TGTGCCAGCAGTTTAGAGGGGACAGGGAAGGCCTACGAGCAGTACTTC. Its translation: CASSLEGTGKAYEQYF.

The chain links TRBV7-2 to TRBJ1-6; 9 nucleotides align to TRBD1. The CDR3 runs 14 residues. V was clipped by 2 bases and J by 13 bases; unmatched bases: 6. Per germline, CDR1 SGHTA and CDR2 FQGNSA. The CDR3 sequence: CASSLWDRVSPLHF. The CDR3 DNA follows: TGTGCCAGCAGCTTATGGGACAGGGTGTCTCCCCTCCACTTT.

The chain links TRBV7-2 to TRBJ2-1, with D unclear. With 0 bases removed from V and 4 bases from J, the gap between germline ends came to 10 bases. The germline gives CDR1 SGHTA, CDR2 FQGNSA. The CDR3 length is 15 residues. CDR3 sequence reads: CASSLAQVSYNEQFF. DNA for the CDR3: TGTGCCAGCAGCTTAGCGCAGGTCTCTTACAATGAGCAGTTCTTC.

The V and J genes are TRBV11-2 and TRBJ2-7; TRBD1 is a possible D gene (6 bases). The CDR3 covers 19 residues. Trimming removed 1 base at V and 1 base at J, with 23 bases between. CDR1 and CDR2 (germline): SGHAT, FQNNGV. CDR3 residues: CASSLGSGDTTSRSYEQYF. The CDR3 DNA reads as TGTGCCAGCAGCTTAGGGTCCGGGGACACAACATCCCGATCCTACGAGCAGTACTTC.

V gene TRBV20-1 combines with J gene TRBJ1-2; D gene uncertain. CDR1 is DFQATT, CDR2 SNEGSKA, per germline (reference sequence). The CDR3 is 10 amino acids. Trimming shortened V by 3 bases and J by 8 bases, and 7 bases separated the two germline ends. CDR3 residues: CSARFSGYTF. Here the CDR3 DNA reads TGCAGTGCTAGGTTCTCGGGCTACACCTTC.

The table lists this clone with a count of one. The CDR3 here is CASVSAGGSHNEQFF. In DNA form, the CDR3 reads TGTGCCAGCGTCTCGGCGGGGGGGTCCCACAATGAGCAGTTCTTC. V gene TRBV7-2 combines with J gene TRBJ2-1; 9 bases match TRBD2. CDR3 size: 15 residues. CDR1 and CDR2 from the germline V gene are SGHTA and FQGNSA. J was trimmed by 5 bases and V by 8 bases; bases with no gene match: 10.

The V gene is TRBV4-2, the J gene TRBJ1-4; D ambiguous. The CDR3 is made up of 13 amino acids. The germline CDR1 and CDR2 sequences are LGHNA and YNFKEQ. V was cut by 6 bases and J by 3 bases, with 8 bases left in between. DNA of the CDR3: TGTGCCAGCAGTCTCGGGGCTAATGAAAAACTGTTTTTT. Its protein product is CASSLGANEKLFF.

The CDR3 reads CASSNSGVGEQFF. Written as DNA, the CDR3 is TGCGCCAGCAGCAACTCAGGGGTAGGTGAGCAGTTCTTC. The chain uses TRBV5-1 and TRBJ2-1; weak D call: TRBD1 (6 bases). Germline lookup yields CDR1 SGHRS and CDR2 YFSETQ. V lost 4 bases, J lost 9 bases, and 14 bases lay in between. CDR3 length equals 13 residues.

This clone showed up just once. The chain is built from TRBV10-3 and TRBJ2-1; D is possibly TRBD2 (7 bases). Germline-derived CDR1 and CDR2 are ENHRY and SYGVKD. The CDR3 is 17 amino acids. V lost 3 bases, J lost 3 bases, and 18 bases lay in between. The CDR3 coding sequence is TGTGCCATCAGTGAAAATTTGGCGGGGGACATCTACAATGAGCAGTTCTTC. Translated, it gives CAISENLAGDIYNEQFF.

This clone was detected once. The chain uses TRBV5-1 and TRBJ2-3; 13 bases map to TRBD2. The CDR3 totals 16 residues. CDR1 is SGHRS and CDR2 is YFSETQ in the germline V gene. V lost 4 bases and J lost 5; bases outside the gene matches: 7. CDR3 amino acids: CASSRGLAGREDTQYF. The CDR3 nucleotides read TGCGCCAGCAGCAGGGGACTAGCGGGGAGGGAAGATACGCAGTATTTT.

CDR3 in amino acids: CASSLGGALGAFF. The CDR3 nucleotides are TGCGCCAGCAGCTTGGGTGGAGCCCTTGGAGCTTTCTTT. The chain uses TRBV5-1 and TRBJ1-1; no definite D call. Germline V gives CDR1 SGHRS, CDR2 YFSETQ. The length of the CDR3 is 13 residues. V dropped 0 bases and J dropped 10 bases, with 13 bases sitting between them.

CDR3 bases: TGTGCCAGCAGTCGAAAGCCCGGGGACAGGGAGAACACTGAAGCTTTCTTT. It yields the protein CASSRKPGDRENTEAFF. The chain carries TRBV7-8 and TRBJ1-1, with 9 bases matching TRBD1. This CDR3 comprises 17 residues. Losses at the gene ends were 6 bases for V and 1 base for J; bases not matched to a gene: 12. The germline CDR1 and CDR2 sequences are SGHVS and FQNEAQ.